The 28 T cell receptor beta chains presented below share a single source sample, sequenced in a study of T cell responses to AZD1222 COVID-19 vaccine. Data came from immunoSEQ multiplex PCR; TCRdb stores just in-frame clones and leaves some out. Among about 170,000 clones, approximately 95% were seen once, and the ten largest hold about 4.2%. Specimen: peripheral blood, collected on day 0 of AZD1222 vaccination. Receptor source: an adult in good health.

This clone was observed a few times. The chain uses TRBV19 and TRBJ2-7; 16 nucleotides align to TRBD2. Per the germline V gene, CDR1 is LNHDA and CDR2 is SQIVND (reference sequence). The CDR3 covers 18 residues. V was pared by 2 bases and J by 4 bases, with 8 bases of the junction left unmatched. This CDR3 is CASSIRGLAGGPGYEQYF. DNA for the CDR3: TGTGCCAGTAGTATACGGGGACTAGCGGGAGGGCCAGGGTACGAGCAGTACTTC.

The chain is built from TRBV19 and TRBJ1-2; D call uncertain. Looked up from germline, CDR1 is LNHDA and CDR2 is SQIVND (reference sequence). Trimming removed 5 bases at V and 1 base at J, with 11 bases between. This CDR3 has 14 amino acids. The CDR3 nucleotides read TGTGCCAGTAGTTTATCTACACATAACTATGGCTACACCTTC. Translation gives CASSLSTHNYGYTF.

The chain couples TRBV19 to TRBJ2-3; D is unresolved. This CDR3 comprises 14 residues. From germline, CDR1 is LNHDA and CDR2 SQIVND (reference sequence). Trimming removed 4 bases from V and 8 bases from J, with 16 bases in between. The CDR3 region is CASSNGVGYGTQYF. The CDR3 nucleotides read TGTGCCAGTAGTAACGGCGTGGGATACGGTACGCAGTATTTT.

The genes are TRBV11-2 and TRBJ2-2; the match to TRBD2 covers 13 bases. The CDR3 loop spans 17 amino acids. Trimming removed 1 base from V and 5 bases from J; junction bases left unmatched: 4. CDR1 is SGHAT and CDR2 is FQNNGV in the germline V gene. The DNA for the CDR3 is TGTGCCAGCAGCTTAGCCGGGACTAGCGGGGTAACCGGGGAGCTGTTTTTT. It yields the protein CASSLAGTSGVTGELFF.

The V and J genes are TRBV3-1 (or the pseudogene TRBV3-2) and TRBJ2-4; 9 positions agree with TRBD1. The germline gives CDR1 LGHDT, CDR2 YNNKEL (reference sequence). The CDR3 has 15 amino acids. Trimming cost V 5 bases and J 10 bases; bases outside gene matches: 12. The CDR3 DNA is TGTGCCAGCAGCTCCTACTCGACAGGGGGAGAAATTCAGTACTTC. This translates into CASSSYSTGGEIQYF.

This chain links TRBV7-9 with TRBJ2-2; D is undetermined. From germline, CDR1 is SEHNR and CDR2 FQNEAQ (reference sequence). This CDR3 contains 13 residues. V dropped 11 bases and J dropped 8 bases, with 18 bases sitting between them. In nucleotides, the CDR3 is TGTGCCGAATTAGGTGACCCGTCGGGGGAGCTGTTTTTT. Protein sequence: CAELGDPSGELFF.

The chain links TRBV6-5 to TRBJ1-2; 8 bases align to TRBD1. The germline gives CDR1 MNHEY, CDR2 SVGAGI. This CDR3 has 14 residues. J gave up 2 bases and V 2 bases, and 1 base lay outside the gene matches. The CDR3 nucleotides are TGTGCCAGCAGTTACCACAGGGGGAACTATGGCTACACCTTC. This codes for CASSYHRGNYGYTF.

The chain has TRBV27 and TRBJ2-2; D tentatively fits TRBD1 or TRBD2 (5 bases each). The CDR3 loop spans 16 amino acids. Germline V gene lookup returns CDR1 MNHEY and CDR2 SMNVEV (reference sequence). Trimming stripped 1 base from V and 5 bases from J, with 14 bases between. CDR3 protein: CASSLYLAAGTGELFF. CDR3 in DNA: TGTGCCAGCAGTTTATATCTAGCAGCAGGGACCGGGGAGCTGTTTTTT.

This chain uses TRBV16 with TRBJ1-2; D is ambiguous. The CDR3 is 15 amino acids. Germline assignment: CDR1 KGHSY and CDR2 FQNENV. Between the trimmed V and J ends, which lost 2 bases and 4 bases, there was a span of 14 bases. The CDR3 DNA reads as TGTGCCAGCAGCCAAGCTCCCAGCCCCGTCTATGGCTACACCTTC. Translated, it gives CASSQAPSPVYGYTF.

Here the CDR3 DNA reads TGTGCCAGCTCAGCGGCGAAAGAGACCCAGTACTTC. Its protein is CASSAAKETQYF. The chain combines TRBV18 with TRBJ2-5; no clear D. Germline V gene sequence: CDR1 KGHSH, CDR2 LQKENI. Trimming stripped 5 bases from V and 3 bases from J, with 7 bases between. The CDR3 is 12 amino acids.

J is TRBJ1-1 and V is TRBV30; D call uncertain. Per germline, CDR1 GTSNPN and CDR2 SVGIG (reference sequence). Trimming pared 0 bases from V and 5 bases from J, leaving 16 bases between. The CDR3 has 15 amino acids. CDR3 DNA: TGTGCCTGGAGTGTACACCTGTCAAGGTCTACTGAAGCTTTCTTT. Encoded protein: CAWSVHLSRSTEAFF.

The chain uses TRBV21-1 and TRBJ2-3; TRBD1 was called by the table and not checked on the DNA. TRBV21-1 corresponds to a pseudogene. The CDR3 consists of 17 residues. CDR3 sequence reads: CASSKHRAGNVVDTQYF. For the CDR3, the DNA is TGTGCCAGCAGCAAACACAGGGCAGGCAACGTTGTAGATACGCAGTATTTT.

The chain carries TRBV27 and TRBJ2-7; 8 bases align to TRBD1. The CDR3 runs to 14 residues. Germline CDR1 MNHEY, CDR2 SMNVEV (reference sequence). Trimming took 8 bases from V and 3 from J; bases not matched to a gene: 9. CDR3 protein: CASPQGGQGYEQYF. Written as DNA, the CDR3 is TGTGCCAGCCCCCAAGGCGGACAGGGCTACGAGCAGTACTTC.

CDR3 DNA: TGTGCCAGCAGCTTAGTTGGGGGAGTTGCTGGCTACACCTTC. Its translation is CASSLVGGVAGYTF. The V and J genes are TRBV7-9 and TRBJ1-2, with D maybe TRBD1 (5 bases). V was trimmed by 1 base and J by 7 bases, leaving 13 bases between them. The CDR3 is 14 residues long. Germline V CDR1 and CDR2: SEHNR, FQNEAQ (reference sequence).

The chain uses TRBV29-1 and TRBJ2-7; 10 nucleotides match TRBD1. The length of the CDR3 is 14 residues. V lost 4 bases to trimming and J lost 2 bases; unmatched junction nucleotides: 5. CDR1 is SQVTM and CDR2 is ANQGSEA in the germline V gene. CDR3 region: CSVGGGTGAYEQYF. CDR3 nucleotides: TGCAGCGTTGGTGGGGGGACAGGGGCCTACGAGCAGTACTTC.

This sequence joins TRBV13 and TRBJ2-7, with D tentatively TRBD2 (6 bases). Trimming removed 3 bases from V and 1 base from J, with 13 bases in between. Per the germline V gene, CDR1 is PRHDT and CDR2 is FYEKMQ (reference sequence). The CDR3 extends over 15 amino acids. CDR3 DNA sequence: TGTGCCAGCAGCTTGGAGGGGCCCAGGTCCTACGAGCAGTACTTC. It translates to CASSLEGPRSYEQYF.

The rearrangement joins TRBV3-1 (or the pseudogene TRBV3-2) to TRBJ2-2; D may match TRBD1 or TRBD2 (5 bases each). Germline-derived CDR1 and CDR2 are LGHDT and YNNKEL (reference sequence). Trimming stripped 4 bases from V and 7 bases from J, with 13 bases between. The CDR3 length is 14 residues. CDR3 loop: CASSRRDAGGELFF. The CDR3 DNA follows: TGTGCCAGCAGCCGCCGGGACGCGGGCGGGGAGCTGTTTTTT.

The DNA for the CDR3 is TGTGCCAGCAGCTGGGAGCCCCACGAGCAGTACTTC. Its protein is CASSWEPHEQYF. The chain carries TRBV7-9 and TRBJ2-7, with D perhaps matching TRBD2 (5 bases). Per the germline V gene, CDR1 is SEHNR and CDR2 is FQNEAQ (reference sequence). V dropped 4 bases and J dropped 5 bases, with 9 bases sitting between them. This CDR3 is 12 amino acids long.

The V call is TRBV6-4, the J call TRBJ1-5, with 7 bases identical to TRBD1. The germline V gene has CDR1 MRHNA and CDR2 SNTAGT. The CDR3 extends over 19 amino acids. Trimming cost V 10 bases and J 3 bases; bases outside gene matches: 24. The CDR3 is CAMAKRGKRGTASNQPQHF. Here the CDR3 DNA reads TGTGCCATGGCTAAACGGGGGAAGAGGGGGACAGCCTCCAATCAGCCCCAGCATTTT.

The J gene is TRBJ1-1, the V gene TRBV10-1; D not resolved. Trimming cost V 2 bases and J 4 bases, with 14 bases left between them. Germline V gene lookup returns CDR1 WNHNN and CDR2 SYGVQD (reference sequence). CDR3 size: 15 residues. The CDR3 sequence is CASSELDQAATEAFF. DNA of the CDR3: TGCGCCAGCAGTGAGCTGGACCAGGCGGCCACTGAAGCTTTCTTT.

This chain's CDR3 is CASSTGLALNEQFF. CDR3 DNA sequence: TGTGCCAGCAGCACCGGACTAGCCCTCAATGAGCAGTTCTTC. The genes are TRBV5-4 and TRBJ2-1; TRBD2 aligns across 8 bases. This CDR3 is 14 amino acids long. The germline V gene encodes CDR1 SGHNT and CDR2 YYREEE (reference sequence). Unmatched junction bases numbered 6, after V lost 4 bases and J lost 6 bases.

V and J are TRBV13 and TRBJ1-2, with D possibly TRBD1 on 5 matching bases. CDR1 and CDR2 (germline): PRHDT, FYEKMQ (reference sequence). V lost 4 bases to trimming and J lost 3 bases, with 12 bases between them. CDR3 size: 14 residues. CDR3 sequence (DNA): TGTGCCAGCAGCTCGACGGGGGATCACTATGGCTACACCTTC. It is translated as CASSSTGDHYGYTF.

The CDR3 nucleotides are TGTGCCAGCAGCTTAGGGGCGGCCAGAAGGACGTACTTC. This translates into CASSLGAARRTYF. This chain uses TRBV11-2 with TRBJ2-7, with D unclear. Trimming stripped 1 base from V and 12 bases from J, with 16 bases between. Germline loops: CDR1 SGHAT, CDR2 FQNNGV. This CDR3 spans 13 amino acids.

The V and J genes are TRBV27 and TRBJ1-2; D remains ambiguous. With 2 bases removed from V and 0 bases from J, the gap between germline ends came to 7 bases. This CDR3 contains 14 residues. Germline CDR1 and CDR2: MNHEY and SMNVEV (reference sequence). CDR3 sequence: CASSLAGANYGYTF. CDR3 nucleotide sequence: TGTGCCAGCAGTTTAGCGGGTGCTAACTATGGCTACACCTTC.

The J gene is TRBJ1-2, the V gene TRBV7-9; weak D call: TRBD1 (5 bases). V shed 6 bases and J shed 4 bases, with 21 bases lying between them. CDR1 is SEHNR, CDR2 FQNEAQ, per germline (reference sequence). The CDR3 spans 16 residues. This chain's CDR3 is CASSSLLGERVYGYTF. The CDR3 bases are TGTGCCAGCAGTTCTTTACTAGGGGAAAGGGTCTATGGCTACACCTTC.

The rearrangement uses TRBV6-5 and TRBJ1-2, with D tentatively TRBD1 (5 bases). V was pared by 7 bases and J by 0 bases, with 12 bases between. Germline V gene lookup returns CDR1 MNHEY and CDR2 SVGAGI. There are 14 residues in the CDR3. The CDR3 loop reads CASMGQPANYGYTF. The DNA of the CDR3 is TGTGCCAGCATGGGGCAGCCGGCTAACTATGGCTACACCTTC.

To note about this clone: Within the sample, other DNA sequences also encode this same CDR3. The chain combines TRBV7-9 with TRBJ2-3, with 7 bases matching TRBD1. The CDR3 length is 15 residues. Germline CDR1 SEHNR, CDR2 FQNEAQ (reference sequence). The V segment lost 0 bases and the J segment 4 bases; nucleotides outside the gene matches: 4. The CDR3 region has the DNA TGTGCCAGCAGCTTAGCAGGGGGCGGAGCAGATACGCAGTATTTT. Its protein product is CASSLAGGGADTQYF.

V is TRBV6-6 and J is TRBJ2-3; either TRBD1 or TRBD2 may supply D (6 bases each). The CDR3 length is 14 residues. Trimming cost V 3 bases and J 8 bases, with 15 bases left between them. Germline CDR1 MNHNY, CDR2 SVGAGI (reference sequence). The CDR3 loop is CASSYRGDEGTQYF. The CDR3 nucleotides are TGTGCCAGCAGTTATAGGGGGGACGAGGGTACGCAGTATTTT.